These 16 T cell receptor beta chains share one sample of origin, sequenced in a study of blood T cell repertoires in COVID-19. This table comes from immunoSEQ multiplex PCR, and its TCRdb copy is limited to in-frame clones, with some not included. The sample lists 60,000 to 70,000 clones; 84% were seen once. Sequences were obtained from peripheral blood. Receptor source: a man between 45 and 60 years old with active COVID-19.

The chain links TRBV6-4 to TRBJ2-7; 10 bases line up with TRBD2. The CDR3 contains 21 residues. The ends lost 0 bases at V and 0 bases at J; junction bases unmatched: 17. CDR1 is MRHNA, CDR2 SNTAGT, per germline. The DNA of the CDR3 is TGTGCCAGCAGTGACTCGATAAAATTGGGACTAGCGCCCCGGAGCTCCTACGAGCAGTACTTC. It is translated as CASSDSIKLGLAPRSSYEQYF.

The rearrangement uses TRBV6-1 and TRBJ2-7; unclear D gene. The CDR3 length is 16 residues. V shed 1 base and J shed 2 bases, with 15 bases lying between them. CDR1 and CDR2 from the germline V gene are MNHNS and SASEGT. The CDR3 sequence: CASSEGVGSPPYEQYF. DNA of the CDR3: TGTGCCAGCAGTGAAGGTGTGGGCTCCCCCCCCTACGAGCAGTACTTC.

This chain joins TRBV14 and TRBJ2-1, with TRBD2 matching 8 bases. This CDR3 region has 14 residues. Germline CDR1 reads SGHDN; CDR2 reads FVKESK. The V segment lost 4 bases and the J segment 3 bases; nucleotides outside the gene matches: 2. The CDR3 spells CASSLGTSYNEQFF. CDR3 in DNA: TGTGCCAGCAGCCTTGGGACTAGCTACAATGAGCAGTTCTTC.

The chain employs TRBV6-5 and TRBJ2-7; maybe TRBD1 (6 bases). CDR1 is MNHEY, CDR2 SVGAGI, per germline. V was pared by 7 bases and J by 4 bases, with 20 bases between. The CDR3 covers 15 residues. For the CDR3, the DNA is TGTGCCAGCACCCCCCCGGCGGCAGGGGAATACGAGCAGTACTTC. Translated, it gives CASTPPAAGEYEQYF.

The V call is TRBV14, the J call TRBJ1-3; TRBD1 agrees at 7 bases. With 4 bases clipped from V and 0 bases from J, the junction kept 6 bases outside the gene matches. CDR1 and CDR2 (germline): SGHDN, FVKESK. This CDR3 region has 16 residues. CDR3: CASSPGTANSGNTIYF. CDR3 coding DNA: TGTGCCAGCAGCCCCGGGACAGCTAACTCTGGAAACACCATATATTTT. The entire variable domain, with the rest obtained from reference TRBV14 and TRBJ1-3, is as follows: EAGVTQFPSHSVIEKGQTVTLRCDPISGHDNLYWYRRVMGKEIKFLLHFVKESKQDESGMPNNRFLAERTGGTYSTLKVQPAELEDSGVYFCASSPGTANSGNTIYFGEGSWLTVV.

CDR3 region: CASSVGGGSNTEAFF. CDR3 nucleotides: TGTGCCAGCAGCGTTGGGGGAGGTTCGAACACTGAAGCTTTCTTT. This chain connects TRBV9 to TRBJ1-1, with D possibly TRBD1 on 5 matching bases. The germline V gene encodes CDR1 SGDLS and CDR2 YYNGEE. V lost 2 bases and J lost 1, with 12 bases in between. This CDR3 is 15 amino acids long.

The V call is TRBV11-2, the J call TRBJ1-2; D is undetermined. The germline V and J ends were trimmed by 3 bases and 4 bases, with 6 bases remaining between them. This CDR3 spans 12 amino acids. Germline V gene sequence: CDR1 SGHAT, CDR2 FQNNGV. The CDR3 DNA reads as TGTGCCAGCAGCTTGGGAGGCTATGGCTACACCTTC. Its protein is CASSLGGYGYTF. The full variable domain, completed using reference TRBV11-2 and TRBJ1-2, is EAGVAQSPRYKIIEKRQSVAFWCNPISGHATLYWYQQILGQGPKLLIQFQNNGVVDDSQLPKDRFSAERLKGVDSTLKIQPAKLEDSAVYLCASSLGGYGYTFGSGTRLTVV.

The V and J genes are TRBV7-6 and TRBJ2-7; 9 bases match TRBD1. CDR1 and CDR2 from the germline V gene are SGHVS and FNYEAQ. The CDR3 has 15 amino acids. Trimming removed 4 bases from V and 1 base from J; junction bases left unmatched: 5. CDR3 sequence reads: CASSSQQGASYEQYF. Written as DNA, the CDR3 is TGTGCCAGCAGCTCGCAACAGGGGGCGTCCTACGAGCAGTACTTC.

This clone has only a few counts. This rearrangement joins TRBV19 to TRBJ1-5; tentative D call: TRBD1 (5 bases). The CDR3 extends over 14 amino acids. The germline V gene has CDR1 LNHDA and CDR2 SQIVND (reference sequence). Trimming pared 4 bases from V and 2 bases from J, leaving 9 bases between. The CDR3 reads CASSTAGRNQPQHF. CDR3 nucleotides: TGTGCCAGTAGTACGGCGGGACGCAATCAGCCCCAGCATTTT.

The chain employs TRBV6-5 and TRBJ1-2; TRBD1 agrees at 7 bases. Looked up from germline, CDR1 is MNHEY and CDR2 is SVGAGI. V shed 5 bases, J shed 4 bases, and the junction held 4 bases outside the gene matches. The length of the CDR3 is 13 residues. The CDR3, as DNA: TGTGCCAGCAGTCTAGGGGGCGGCTATGGCTACACCTTC. Its translation: CASSLGGGYGYTF.

The chain recombines TRBV28 with TRBJ1-1, with 7 positions matching TRBD1. Germline CDR1 and CDR2: MDHEN and SYDVKM. Germline trimming cut 4 bases from V and 0 bases from J; bases unmatched to any gene: 5. The CDR3 has 15 amino acids. The CDR3 DNA reads TGTGCCAGCAGTTCCCCGGGACAGATGAACACTGAAGCTTTCTTT. Its translation: CASSSPGQMNTEAFF.

The chain joins TRBV21-1 to TRBJ1-6; TRBD1 was called by the table and not checked on the DNA. TRBV21-1 is flagged as a pseudogene. This CDR3 has 16 residues. The CDR3 protein is CASSKTVQANNSPLHF. CDR3 sequence (DNA): TGTGCCAGCAGCAAAACCGTCCAGGCCAATAATTCACCCCTCCACTTT.

This clone has more than one count but fewer than ten. The CDR3 sequence is CASSYYPGTSGGIYEQYF. In DNA, the CDR3 is TGTGCCAGCAGTTACTACCCTGGAACTAGCGGGGGTATCTACGAGCAGTACTTC. The chain is built from TRBV6-2 or TRBV6-3 and TRBJ2-7; 11 bases are a match to TRBD2. The CDR3 contains 18 residues. Germline trimming cut 1 base from V and 3 bases from J; bases unmatched to any gene: 11. Germline CDR1 MNHEY, CDR2 SVGEGT.

The chain recombines TRBV6-2 or TRBV6-3 with TRBJ1-2, with D tentatively TRBD1 (6 bases). The length of the CDR3 is 14 residues. Trimming removed 5 bases from V and 4 bases from J, with 14 bases in between. Germline V CDR1 and CDR2: MNHEY, SVGEGT. In DNA form, the CDR3 reads TGTGCCAGCAGTGTCCCCCCAGGGGCCTATGGCTACACCTTC. Translating gives CASSVPPGAYGYTF.

The rearrangement uses TRBV18 and TRBJ2-5; no reliable D call. CDR3 size: 11 residues. The V and J ends lost 6 bases and 5 bases respectively, with 7 bases between them. Looked up from germline, CDR1 is KGHSH and CDR2 is LQKENI. The CDR3 nucleotides are TGTGCCAGCTCGCCTGCGGAGACCCAGTACTTC. Translating gives CASSPAETQYF.

This clone was seen more than once but under ten times. The chain combines TRBV4-1 with TRBJ1-1; 12 bases line up with TRBD1. The CDR3 sequence is 15 residues long. With 4 bases clipped from V and 10 bases from J, the junction kept 10 bases outside the gene matches. Germline CDR1 and CDR2: MGHRA and YSYEKL. This chain's CDR3 is CASSPHMGQGAGAFF. The CDR3 region has the DNA TGCGCCAGCAGCCCCCACATGGGACAGGGGGCTGGAGCTTTCTTT.